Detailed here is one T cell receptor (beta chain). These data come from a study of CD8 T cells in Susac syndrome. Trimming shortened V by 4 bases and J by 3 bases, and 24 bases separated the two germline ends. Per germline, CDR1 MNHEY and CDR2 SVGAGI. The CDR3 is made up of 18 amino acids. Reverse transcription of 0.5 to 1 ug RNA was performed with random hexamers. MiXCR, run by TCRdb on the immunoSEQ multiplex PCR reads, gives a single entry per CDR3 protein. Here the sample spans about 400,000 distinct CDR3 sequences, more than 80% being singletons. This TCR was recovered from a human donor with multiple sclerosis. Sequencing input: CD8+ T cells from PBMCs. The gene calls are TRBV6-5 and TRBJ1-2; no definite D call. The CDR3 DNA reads TGTGCCAGCAGTTTCCCCAGTGAAGGGTTGAGAGTAGACTATGGCTACACCTTC. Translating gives CASSFPSEGLRVDYGYTF.